Given below is one T cell receptor (beta chain) in context. This sample is drawn from a study of blood T cell repertoires in COVID-19. V was cut by 6 bases and J by 0 bases, with 6 bases left in between. The germline V gene has CDR1 SQVTM and CDR2 ANQGSEA. This CDR3 is built from 12 residues. As handled by the study authors: Amplification of reference gene primers was used by the study to estimate nucleated cell counts. TCRdb keeps only in-frame clones here, not all; method: immunoSEQ multiplex PCR. The V and J calls and clone size were taken over from that table, and D and trimming were inferred from the DNA. Of tens of thousands of clones in the sample, approximately 90% were seen once.

Specimen: peripheral blood. The chain has TRBV29-1 and TRBJ1-3; D uncertain. This sequence originates from a woman over 75 with active COVID-19. The CDR3 DNA follows: TGCAGCGTGGAGAGCTCTGGAAACACCATATATTTT. Protein: CSVESSGNTIYF.